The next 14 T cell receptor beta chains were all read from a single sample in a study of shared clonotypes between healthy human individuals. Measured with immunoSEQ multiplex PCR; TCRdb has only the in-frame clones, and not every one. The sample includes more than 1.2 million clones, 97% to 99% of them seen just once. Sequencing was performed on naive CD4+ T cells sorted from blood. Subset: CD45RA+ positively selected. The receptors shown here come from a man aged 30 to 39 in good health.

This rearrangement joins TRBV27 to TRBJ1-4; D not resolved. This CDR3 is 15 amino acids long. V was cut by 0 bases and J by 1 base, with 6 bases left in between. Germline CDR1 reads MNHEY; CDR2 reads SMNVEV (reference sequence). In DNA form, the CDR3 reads TGTGCCAGCAGTTTATCGGTAGGAACTAATGAAAAACTGTTTTTT. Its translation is CASSLSVGTNEKLFF.

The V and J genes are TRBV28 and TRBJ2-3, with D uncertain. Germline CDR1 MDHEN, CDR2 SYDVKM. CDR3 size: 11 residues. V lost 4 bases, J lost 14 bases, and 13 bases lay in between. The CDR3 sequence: CASSSRSSVYF. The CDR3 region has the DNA TGTGCCAGCAGTTCGCGGAGCAGCGTGTATTTT.

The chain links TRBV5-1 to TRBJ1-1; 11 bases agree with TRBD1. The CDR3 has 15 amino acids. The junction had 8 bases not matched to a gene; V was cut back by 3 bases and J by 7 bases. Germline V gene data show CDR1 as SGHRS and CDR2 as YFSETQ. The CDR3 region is CASSSDRGQFSEAFF. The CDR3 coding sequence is TGCGCCAGCAGCTCGGACAGGGGGCAATTCAGTGAAGCTTTCTTT.

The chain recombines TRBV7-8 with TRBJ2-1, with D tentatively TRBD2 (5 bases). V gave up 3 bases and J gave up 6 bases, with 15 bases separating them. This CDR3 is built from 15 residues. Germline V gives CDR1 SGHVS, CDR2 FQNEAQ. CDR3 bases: TGTGCCAGCAGCTTCCTCGGGAAATCGGTCAATGAGCAGTTCTTC. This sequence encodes CASSFLGKSVNEQFF.

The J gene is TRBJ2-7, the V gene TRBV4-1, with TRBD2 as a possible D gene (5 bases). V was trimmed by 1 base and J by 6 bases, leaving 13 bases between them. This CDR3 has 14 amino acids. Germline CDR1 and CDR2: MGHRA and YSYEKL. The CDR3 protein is CASSQAGAGVEQYF. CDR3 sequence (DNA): TGCGCCAGCAGCCAAGCGGGCGCGGGTGTCGAGCAGTACTTC.

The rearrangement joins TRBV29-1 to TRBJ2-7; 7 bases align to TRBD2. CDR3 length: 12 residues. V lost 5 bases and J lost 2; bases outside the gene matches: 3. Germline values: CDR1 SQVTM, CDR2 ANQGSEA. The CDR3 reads CSVREATYEQYF. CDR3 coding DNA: TGCAGCGTTCGGGAGGCCACCTACGAGCAGTACTTC.

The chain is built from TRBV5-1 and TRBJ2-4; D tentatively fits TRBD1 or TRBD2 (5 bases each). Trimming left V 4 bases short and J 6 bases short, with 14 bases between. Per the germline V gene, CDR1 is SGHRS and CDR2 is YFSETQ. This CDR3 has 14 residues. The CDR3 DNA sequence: TGCGCCAGCAGCCCCGGGACGGCGGGAAACATTCAGTACTTC. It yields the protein CASSPGTAGNIQYF.

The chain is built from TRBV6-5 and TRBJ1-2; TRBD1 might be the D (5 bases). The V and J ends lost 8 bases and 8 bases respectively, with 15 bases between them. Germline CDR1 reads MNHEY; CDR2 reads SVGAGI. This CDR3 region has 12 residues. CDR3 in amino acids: CASAGRVLGYTF. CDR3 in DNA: TGTGCCAGCGCGGGCAGGGTGCTCGGCTACACCTTC.

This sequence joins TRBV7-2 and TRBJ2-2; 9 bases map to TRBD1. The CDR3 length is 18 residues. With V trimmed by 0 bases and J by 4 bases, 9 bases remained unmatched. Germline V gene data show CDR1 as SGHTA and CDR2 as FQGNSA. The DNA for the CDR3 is TGTGCCAGCAGCTTAGCGAGGACAGGGGTTCGCGTCACCGGGGAGCTGTTTTTT. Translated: CASSLARTGVRVTGELFF.

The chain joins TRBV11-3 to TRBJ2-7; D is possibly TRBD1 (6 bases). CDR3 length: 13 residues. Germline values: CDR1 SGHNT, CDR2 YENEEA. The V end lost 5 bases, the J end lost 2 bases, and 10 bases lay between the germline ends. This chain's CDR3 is CASSRGQPYEQYF. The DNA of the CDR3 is TGTGCCAGCAGCCGCGGACAGCCCTACGAGCAGTACTTC.

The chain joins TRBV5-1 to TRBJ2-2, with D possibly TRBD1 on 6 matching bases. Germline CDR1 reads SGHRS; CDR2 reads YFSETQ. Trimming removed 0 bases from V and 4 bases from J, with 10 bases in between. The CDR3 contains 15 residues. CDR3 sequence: CASSLGQVRTGELFF. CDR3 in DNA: TGCGCCAGCAGCTTGGGACAGGTTCGCACCGGGGAGCTGTTTTTT.

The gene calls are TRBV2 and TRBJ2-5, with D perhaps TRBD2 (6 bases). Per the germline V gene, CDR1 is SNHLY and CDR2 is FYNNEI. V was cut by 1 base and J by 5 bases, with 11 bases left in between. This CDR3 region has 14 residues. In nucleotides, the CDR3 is TGTGCCAGCAGTGAAGGGGGTAGCGGCGAGACCCAGTACTTC. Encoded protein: CASSEGGSGETQYF. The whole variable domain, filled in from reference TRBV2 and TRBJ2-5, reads EPEVTQTPSHQVTQMGQEVILRCVPISNHLYFYWYRQILGQKVEFLVSFYNNEISEKSEIFDDQFSVERPDGSNFTLKIRSTKLEDSAMYFCASSEGGSGETQYFGPGTRLLVL.

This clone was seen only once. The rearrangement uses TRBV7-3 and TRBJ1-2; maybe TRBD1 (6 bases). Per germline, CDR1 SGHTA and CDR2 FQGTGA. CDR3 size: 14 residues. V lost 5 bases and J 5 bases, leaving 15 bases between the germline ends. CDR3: CASSPDSFSYGYTF. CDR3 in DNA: TGTGCCAGCAGCCCGGACAGCTTCTCATATGGCTACACCTTC.

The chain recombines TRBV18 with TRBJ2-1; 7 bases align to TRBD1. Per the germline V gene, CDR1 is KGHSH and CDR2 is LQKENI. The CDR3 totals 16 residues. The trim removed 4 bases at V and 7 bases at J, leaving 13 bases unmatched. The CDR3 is CASSRDRVGSENEQFF. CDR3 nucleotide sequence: TGTGCCAGCTCACGAGACAGGGTAGGGAGTGAGAATGAGCAGTTCTTC.